One and the same sample provided the 4 T cell receptor beta chains below, sequenced in a study of control samples from healthy donors and cancer patients. Profiled with immunoSEQ multiplex PCR; TCRdb holds only in-frame clones, not every one. The data show some 200,000 clones, 91% seen once. The sample was blood. The receptors were sampled from a woman aged 25 to 39 in good health.

This rearrangement joins TRBV28 to TRBJ2-7, with D maybe TRBD1 (6 bases). The CDR3 extends over 13 amino acids. From germline, CDR1 is MDHEN and CDR2 SYDVKM. Trimming removed 6 bases from V and 0 bases from J, with 9 bases in between. CDR3 nucleotide sequence: TGTGCCAGCAGCCTGGGACACTCCTACGAGCAGTACTTC. Its protein product is CASSLGHSYEQYF.

The CDR3 bases are TGTGCCAGCAGCCCCCTGACTAGCGGGGGGGCAGATACGCAGTATTTT. Translation gives CASSPLTSGGADTQYF. The rearrangement joins TRBV7-2 to TRBJ2-3; 14 bases line up with TRBD2. The CDR3 spans 16 residues. In germline, CDR1 is SGHTA, CDR2 FQGNSA. V gave up 5 bases and J gave up 4 bases; unmatched junction bases: 5.

The chain is built from TRBV20-1 and TRBJ2-5; D is possibly TRBD2 (5 bases). This CDR3 is built from 11 residues. Trimming removed 6 bases from V and 5 bases from J, with 10 bases in between. From germline, CDR1 is DFQATT and CDR2 SNEGSKA (reference sequence). CDR3 nucleotide sequence: TGCAGTGCCAAACTAGGGGAGACCCAGTACTTC. Translation: CSAKLGETQYF.

The chain recombines TRBV18 with TRBJ1-4; TRBD1 might be the D (5 bases). The CDR3 is 13 amino acids. V was pared by 3 bases and J by 7 bases, with 9 bases between. Germline values: CDR1 KGHSH, CDR2 LQKENI. CDR3 amino acids: CASSPREGEKLFF. CDR3 sequence (DNA): TGTGCCAGCTCACCCAGGGAAGGTGAAAAACTGTTTTTT.